This TCR beta chain was obtained from a study of shared clonotypes between healthy human individuals. Study results and caveats: Across subsets, estimated richness was generally greater for naive than for memory populations.

This clone was seen a single time. Its antigen is undetermined. Donation came from healthy HIV-negative adults that had no recent acute infections or vaccinations. Every donor was a Caucasian adult from Nashville, Tennessee. Subsets obtained from CD4+ cells comprised CD45RA+ naive and CD45RA-negative memory cells. Data came from immunoSEQ multiplex PCR; TCRdb stores just in-frame clones and leaves some out. The data contain roughly 640,000 clones, about 74% of them singletons. The CDR3 spans 14 residues. Germline assignment: CDR1 SGHKS and CDR2 YYEKEE (reference sequence). Trimming took 1 base from V and 4 from J, leaving 12 bases between them.

The specimen was memory CD4+ T cells sorted from blood. Specified subset: CD45RA-negative fraction. The V call is TRBV5-5, the J call TRBJ2-7; D unclear. This receptor was identified in a woman younger than 45 in good health. CDR3: CASSLMTDPYEQYF. For the CDR3, the DNA is TGTGCCAGCAGCTTGATGACCGATCCTTACGAGCAGTACTTC.